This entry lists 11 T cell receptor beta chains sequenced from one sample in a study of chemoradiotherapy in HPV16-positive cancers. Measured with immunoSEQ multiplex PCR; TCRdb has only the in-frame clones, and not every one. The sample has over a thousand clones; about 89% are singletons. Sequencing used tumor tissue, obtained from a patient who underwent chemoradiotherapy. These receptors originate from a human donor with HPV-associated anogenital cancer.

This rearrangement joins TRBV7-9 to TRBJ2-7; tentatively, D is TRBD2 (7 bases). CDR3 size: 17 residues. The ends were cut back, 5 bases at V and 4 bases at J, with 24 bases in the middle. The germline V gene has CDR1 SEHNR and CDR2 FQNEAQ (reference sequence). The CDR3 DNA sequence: TGTGCCAGCAGCCACTATGGGAGTGGTCGGGGGGCTTACGAGCAGTACTTC. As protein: CASSHYGSGRGAYEQYF.

CDR3 sequence reads: CASSPDRTYNSPLHF. The DNA for the CDR3 is TGTGCCAGCAGCCCAGACAGGACCTATAATTCACCCCTCCACTTT. The chain combines TRBV11-3 with TRBJ1-6, with D perhaps TRBD1 (6 bases). V lost 5 bases, J lost 2 bases, and 10 bases lay in between. From germline, CDR1 is SGHNT and CDR2 YENEEA. This CDR3 comprises 15 residues.

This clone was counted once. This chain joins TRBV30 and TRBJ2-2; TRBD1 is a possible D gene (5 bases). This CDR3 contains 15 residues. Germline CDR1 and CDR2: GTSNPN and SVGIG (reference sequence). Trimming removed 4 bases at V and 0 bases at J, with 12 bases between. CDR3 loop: CAWNRGHPNTGELFF. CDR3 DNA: TGTGCCTGGAATCGAGGACACCCGAACACCGGGGAGCTGTTTTTT.

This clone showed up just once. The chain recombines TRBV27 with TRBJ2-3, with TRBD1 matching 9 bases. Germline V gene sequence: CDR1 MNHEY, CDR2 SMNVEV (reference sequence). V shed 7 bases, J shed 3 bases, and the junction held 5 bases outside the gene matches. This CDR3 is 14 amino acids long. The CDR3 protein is CASMGQGQTDTQYF. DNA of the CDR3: TGTGCCAGCATGGGACAGGGACAGACAGATACGCAGTATTTT.

In nucleotides, the CDR3 is TGTGCCAGCACCCCTCCAAGTTTCAACACCGGGGAGCTGTTTTTT. Protein: CASTPPSFNTGELFF. The genes are TRBV28 and TRBJ2-2; D is unclear. With 7 bases removed from V and 2 bases from J, the gap between germline ends came to 14 bases. This CDR3 contains 15 residues. Germline-derived CDR1 and CDR2 are MDHEN and SYDVKM. The variable domain in full, completed from reference TRBV28 and TRBJ2-2, reads DVKVTQSSRYLVKRTGEKVFLECVQDMDHENMFWYRQDPGLGLRLIYFSYDVKMKEKGDIPEGYSVSREKKERFSLILESASTNQTSMYLCASTPPSFNTGELFFGEGSRLTVL.

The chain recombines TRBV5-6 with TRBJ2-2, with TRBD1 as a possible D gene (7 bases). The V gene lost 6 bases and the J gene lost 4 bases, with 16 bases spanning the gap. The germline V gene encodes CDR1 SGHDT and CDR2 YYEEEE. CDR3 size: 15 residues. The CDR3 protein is CASTGWRGLTGELFF. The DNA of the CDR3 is TGTGCCAGCACGGGATGGAGGGGGCTCACCGGGGAGCTGTTTTTT. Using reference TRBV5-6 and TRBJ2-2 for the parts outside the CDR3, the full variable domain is DAGVTQSPTHLIKTRGQQVTLRCSPKSGHDTVSWYQQALGQGPQFIFQYYEEEERQRGNFPDRFSGHQFPNYSSELNVNALLLGDSALYLCASTGWRGLTGELFFGEGSRLTVL.

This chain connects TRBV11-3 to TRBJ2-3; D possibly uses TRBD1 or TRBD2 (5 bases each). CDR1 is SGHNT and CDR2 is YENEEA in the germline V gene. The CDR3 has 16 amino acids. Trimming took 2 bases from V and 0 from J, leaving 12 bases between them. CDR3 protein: CASSLRLGVSTDTQYF. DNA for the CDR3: TGTGCCAGCAGCTTAAGGTTGGGGGTCAGCACAGATACGCAGTATTTT. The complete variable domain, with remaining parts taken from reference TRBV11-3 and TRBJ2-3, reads EAGVVQSPRYKIIEKKQPVAFWCNPISGHNTLYWYLQNLGQGPELLIRYENEEAVDDSQLPKDRFSAERLKGVDSTLKIQPAELGDSAVYLCASSLRLGVSTDTQYFGPGTRLTVL.

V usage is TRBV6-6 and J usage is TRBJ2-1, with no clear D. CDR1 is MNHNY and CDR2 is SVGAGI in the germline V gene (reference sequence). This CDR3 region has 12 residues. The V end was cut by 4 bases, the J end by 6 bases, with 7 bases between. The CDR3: CASSSHSNEQFF. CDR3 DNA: TGTGCCAGCAGTTCCCACAGCAATGAGCAGTTCTTC.

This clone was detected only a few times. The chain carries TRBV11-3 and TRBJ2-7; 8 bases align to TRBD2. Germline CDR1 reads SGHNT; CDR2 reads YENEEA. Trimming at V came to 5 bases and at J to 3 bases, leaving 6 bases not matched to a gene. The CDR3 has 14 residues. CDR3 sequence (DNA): TGTGCCAGCAGCCCCAAGCGGGGGAGCTACGAGCAGTACTTC. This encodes CASSPKRGSYEQYF.

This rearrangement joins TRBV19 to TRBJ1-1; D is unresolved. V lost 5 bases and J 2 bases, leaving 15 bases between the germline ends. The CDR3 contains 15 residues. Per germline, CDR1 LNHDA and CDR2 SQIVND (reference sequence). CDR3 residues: CASSAQFMLNTEAFF. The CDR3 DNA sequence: TGTGCCAGTAGTGCCCAATTTATGCTAAACACTGAAGCTTTCTTT. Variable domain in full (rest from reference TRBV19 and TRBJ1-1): DGGITQSPKYLFRKEGQNVTLSCEQNLNHDAMYWYRQDPGQGLRLIYYSQIVNDFQKGDIAEGYSVSREKKESFPLTVTSAQKNPTAFYLCASSAQFMLNTEAFFGQGTRLTVV.

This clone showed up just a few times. As DNA, the CDR3 is TGTGCCAGCAGCTTAAATACAGGTGCCTCTGGAAACACCATATATTTT. Translated: CASSLNTGASGNTIYF. The chain has TRBV7-2 and TRBJ1-3, with D tentatively TRBD1 (5 bases). Deletions cut 2 bases from V and 0 bases from J, with 11 bases between. Germline V lookup: CDR1 SGHTA, CDR2 FQGNSA. The CDR3 contains 16 residues.